The 9 T cell receptor delta chains below all came from one sample that was sequenced in a study of gamma-delta T cells after stem cell transplantation. TCRdb re-analyzed the RT-PCR reads via CATT. Of some 540 delta-chain clones listed, around a sixth are singletons. What was sequenced was gamma-delta T cells. The receptors were sampled from a human donor. It is not recorded whose cells these are; they may come from a transplant donor.

About this clone itself: A read error is the likely source, as a far larger clone sits one nucleotide away. CDR3 in DNA: TGTGCCTGTGACACCGTGGGGACCCTCACCGAAAAACTCATCTTT. It codes for CACDTVGTLTEKLIF. The genes are TRDV2 and TRDJ1, with D perhaps matching TRDD3 (5 bases). Germline CDR1 is GEAIGNYY and CDR2 is EKD. The CDR3 loop spans 15 amino acids.

The chain has TRDV2 and TRDJ3; no clear D. The CDR3 is 18 amino acids. Looked up from germline, CDR1 is GEAIGNYY and CDR2 is EKD. Between the trimmed V and J ends, which lost 3 bases and 0 bases, there was a span of 14 bases. The CDR3 bases are TGTGCCTGTGACCCGGTAGTCCCCATCTCCTGGGACACCCGACAGATGTTTTTC. Protein product: CACDPVVPISWDTRQMFF.

This clone was counted only a few times. The CDR3 bases are TGTGCCTGTGACCATCTGGAGTCTGGGGATCCCTCTTACACCGATAAACTCATCTTT. Translated: CACDHLESGDPSYTDKLIF. The rearrangement joins TRDV2 to TRDJ1, with a tentative D call TRDD3 (6 bases). Per germline, CDR1 GEAIGNYY and CDR2 EKD. V lost 3 bases to trimming and J lost 0 bases, with 25 bases between them. This CDR3 is built from 19 residues.

This clone occurred a few times. The chain uses TRDV2 and TRDJ1; 13 positions match TRDD3. The V segment lost 3 bases and the J segment 5 bases; nucleotides outside the gene matches: 11. This CDR3 has 17 amino acids. The V gene's germline CDR1 is GEAIGNYY and CDR2 EKD. The CDR3 DNA reads TGTGCCTGTGACTCATTACTGGGGGATACGCTGCTAGATAAACTCATCTTT. Protein product: CACDSLLGDTLLDKLIF.

Remarks on this clone: TCRdb's protein, taken from a much larger clone, differs from this DNA's translation at residue 13, likely owing to a read error; the protein displayed comes from the DNA. The chain recombines TRDV2 with TRDJ1; 12 nucleotides agree with TRDD3. There are 15 residues in the CDR3. Germline CDR1 reads GEAIGNYY; CDR2 reads EKD. The CDR3 spells CACDNLLGDTDKIIF. In DNA form, the CDR3 reads TGTGCCTGTGACAATCTACTGGGGGATACCGATAAAATCATCTTT.

This clone was seen more than once but under ten times. A far more abundant clone sits one base away, making this likely a read error. The V call is TRDV1, the J call TRDJ1, with 12 bases matching TRDD3. V was pared by 2 bases and J by 0 bases, with 10 bases of the junction left unmatched. CDR1 is TSWWSYY, CDR2 QGS, per germline. This CDR3 has 19 residues. DNA for the CDR3: TGTGCTCTTGGGGAAACAACTGGGGGATACCGATTTTACACCGATAAACTCATCTTT. Protein: CALGETTGGYRFYTDKLIF.

This clone was seen a handful of times. A far bigger clonotype differs at one base, so this is likely a read error. The rearrangement joins TRDV2 to TRDJ1; the D is unclear. V gave up 3 bases and J gave up 3 bases, with 16 bases separating them. The CDR3 consists of 15 residues. From germline, CDR1 is GEAIGNYY and CDR2 EKD. CDR3 protein: CACDPLGHAADKLIF. The DNA for the CDR3 is TGTGCCTGTGACCCTTTAGGACACGCGGCCGATAAACTCATCTTT.

Points on this clone: A read error is likely here: a far larger clone is one base away. The chain joins TRDV2 to TRDJ1; 10 positions match TRDD3. The ends lost 0 bases at V and 4 bases at J; junction bases unmatched: 16. Germline V lookup: CDR1 GEAIGNYY, CDR2 EKD. The CDR3 has 19 amino acids. As DNA, the CDR3 is TGTGCCTGTGACACCCTACGAGCCTCACCGGGGGATACGGGCGATAAACTCATCTTT. It translates to CACDTLRASPGDTGDKLIF.

This clone was counted only a few times. A far larger clone is just one base off, so this is likely a read error. The genes are TRDV2 and TRDJ3; 9 positions agree with TRDD3. Losses at the gene ends were 1 base for V and 2 bases for J; bases not matched to a gene: 5. CDR1 and CDR2 (germline): GEAIGNYY, EKD. CDR3 length: 18 amino acids. In DNA form, the CDR3 reads TGTGCCTGTGACACGACTGGGGGACGCCCCTGGGACACCCGACAGATGTTTTTC. Translating it yields CACDTTGGRPWDTRQMFF.